One and the same sample provided the 6 T cell receptor beta chains below, sequenced in a study of human T cells and chemical hapten exposure. Extraction of total RNA was performed on unfractionated whole blood. Individual cDNA molecules had unique molecular identifiers attached to them by the library. TCRdb used MiXCR to reprocess the reads, holding one entry per CDR3 protein. The sample gives 95,000 to 150,000 distinct CDR3 sequences, 8.5% to 9% of which show up once; 1.2% to 1.5% is in the top ten. The sample consisted of whole blood. These receptors originate from a human donor in good health. Some clones in this sample may be carry-over from other donors' samples.

The chain has TRBV7-9 and TRBJ2-5; either TRBD1 or TRBD2 may fit D (5 bases each). Germline V gene data show CDR1 as SEHNR and CDR2 as FQNEAQ (reference sequence). Trimming pared 5 bases from V and 7 bases from J, leaving 20 bases between. The CDR3 has 15 amino acids. The CDR3 nucleotides are TGTGCCAGCAGCCCCCGGTGGGACCCAATCGGGACCCAGTACTTC. It encodes CASSPRWDPIGTQYF.

This clonotype was counted only a few times. This chain links TRBV20-1 with TRBJ2-3, with D tentatively TRBD2 (6 bases). Deletions cut 5 bases from V and 2 bases from J, with 20 bases between. The CDR3 is 16 amino acids. Germline CDR1 and CDR2: DFQATT and SNEGSKA (reference sequence). The CDR3 sequence is CSAPSPQRVDTDTQYF. In nucleotides, the CDR3 is TGCAGTGCTCCTTCCCCCCAGCGGGTAGACACAGATACGCAGTATTTT.

This clonotype was observed a handful of times. The chain combines TRBV29-1 with TRBJ2-1; D is possibly TRBD1 or TRBD2 (5 bases each). Germline loops: CDR1 SQVTM, CDR2 ANQGSEA. The ends were cut back, 7 bases at V and 0 bases at J, with 22 bases in the middle. The CDR3 has 17 amino acids. DNA for the CDR3: TGCAGCGCTCCGGGACCGACCCTTTACAGCTCCTACAATGAGCAGTTCTTC. The encoded protein is CSAPGPTLYSSYNEQFF.

This clonotype was counted at least ten times. This chain links TRBV20-1 with TRBJ2-3, with TRBD2 identical over 12 bases. The V gene end was trimmed by 3 bases and the J gene end by 4 bases; junction bases not matched to a gene: 8. Germline V gene data show CDR1 as DFQATT and CDR2 as SNEGSKA (reference sequence). The CDR3 is made up of 16 amino acids. The DNA of the CDR3 is TGCAGTGCTAGCGGGACTAGCGGGCTGCAATCAGATACGCAGTATTTT. It specifies CSASGTSGLQSDTQYF.

This clonotype was found a few times. The chain carries TRBV6-2 or TRBV6-3 and TRBJ1-5, with a weak D call TRBD1 (6 bases). There are 19 residues in the CDR3. The ends were cut back, 5 bases at V and 0 bases at J, with 23 bases in the middle. Germline V lookup: CDR1 MNHEY, CDR2 SVGEGT. The DNA for the CDR3 is TGTGCCAGCAGTATACAGGAGGCAGGGGTTCGTCATAGCAATCAGCCCCAGCATTTT. Encoded protein: CASSIQEAGVRHSNQPQHF.

The chain carries TRBV6-1 and TRBJ2-4; 12 bases map to TRBD2. The CDR3 runs to 18 residues. V shed 7 bases, J shed 0 bases, and the junction held 10 bases outside the gene matches. Germline-derived CDR1 and CDR2 are MNHNS and SASEGT. The CDR3, as DNA: TGTGCCAGCACCCGGGCAGGGACTAGCGGGTTAGCCAAAAACATTCAGTACTTC. Protein: CASTRAGTSGLAKNIQYF.